This T cell receptor beta chain came from a study of T cell responses to AZD1222 COVID-19 vaccine listed by TCRdb under 2021. Context from the whole study: AZD1222 recipients with second doses at about 4 weeks or about 12 weeks were pooled, because spike-specific TCR depth and breadth did not differ between schedules. A total of 233 trial participants underwent TCR sequencing, of whom about 200 had received two doses of AZD1222 and about 25 had received two doses of the MenACWY control vaccine. Enrollment into the trials was organized by age into subgroups of 18-55, 56-69 and 70-plus years, and those subgroups contained roughly 150, 30 and 60 TCR-sequenced participants, respectively.

The CDR3 regions of human TCRbeta chains were analyzed by immunosequencing. The authors' analysis ran thus. Repertoire TCRs were checked for matches against a reference library of SARS-CoV-2-specific TCRs that had been generated using the MIRA antigen-specificity platform. Breadth meant the fraction of unique TCRs that were SARS-CoV-2-associated, whereas depth meant the fraction of total T cells that were SARS-CoV-2-associated. Using the MIRA data, each spike-specific TCR was mapped to the spike region that the TCR reacts to and placed in a CD4 or CD8 class. Log10-transformed breadth and depth values were compared by one-way ANOVA with Sidak's multiple comparisons tests. TCRdb limited this immuneACCESS table to in-frame rearrangements with V and J called. A share of clones is missing; checked studies link under half to unresolved V genes, and the rest is unexplained. V, J and clone size were drawn from that table, and D and trimming were deduced from the DNA. This sample lists roughly 150,000 clones; approximately 90% were detected once. In total, the top ten clones hold under 2.5% of the sample.

The sample's time point label is to be understood as: baseline before first vaccination. The vaccinee samples were drawn from two UK trials, COV001 and COV002, one of which was a single-blind randomized controlled phase 2/3 trial testing AZD1222 (ChAdOx1 nCoV-19) in healthy adults. Trial participant PBMC samples were collected at day 0 and day 28 after the second dose for TCRbeta chain sequencing. The study at large found these results: Reportedly, close to half of the unique spike-specific TCRs recognized epitopes lying outside the regions that are mutated in the B.1.351 and B.1.1.7 variants. After two AZD1222 doses, spike-specific TCR breadth and depth were significantly higher than at day 0 and than in MenACWY recipients. Conclusions about previously exposed vaccinees are limited because only six or seven AZD1222 recipients were SARS-CoV-2 seropositive at baseline. CD4 TCRs associated with the vaccine covered the entire spike protein, and the dominant responses were in regions 160-218 and 743-854. Because no day 14 peak-response samples were available, repertoires were characterized only after the peak T cell response. The 56-69-year group was small, and its depth increase did not reach significance, likely because of low power. Most participants were white British and females outnumbered males, and the authors suggested that clonal diversity may have been underestimated.

A remark on this clone: The antigen it binds to is not known. No base quality values were provided; no much bigger clone lies one nucleotide off.

The CDR3 measures 15 amino acids from cysteine to phenylalanine. Here the CDR3 DNA is all that survives: 45 bases in frame from base 1. Per the germline V gene, KGHDR is the CDR1 and SFDVKD is the CDR2. Trimming accounts for 2 bases at V and 4 bases at J, while the number of junction bases matched to no gene is 5. The source is an adult in good health. The chain is made from TRBV24-1 and TRBJ2-3; TRBD2 agrees with 7 junctional bases. This specimen was peripheral blood, taken on day 0 of AZD1222 vaccination. The sequenced DNA: TGTGCCACCAGTGATTCCGGGACTACCTCAGATACGCAGTATTTT. The translation is CATSDSGTTSDTQYF.